One sample yielded the 6 T cell receptor beta chains listed below, sequenced in a study of OX40 agonist ivuxolimab in advanced cancers. Data came from immunoSEQ multiplex PCR; TCRdb stores just in-frame clones and leaves some out. The data contain some 17,000 clones, 86% of them singletons. Sequenced material: CD4+ or CD8+ T cells sorted from blood, taken in a trial of the OX40 agonist ivuxolimab. The receptors were sampled from an adult with an advanced solid tumor such as melanoma, head and neck, liver or kidney cancer.

The rearrangement links TRBV6-5 to TRBJ2-3; D may be TRBD2 (5 bases). This CDR3 contains 15 residues. V lost 5 bases and J 1 base, leaving 13 bases between the germline ends. Germline assignment: CDR1 MNHEY and CDR2 SVGAGI. The CDR3: CASSPTGKRTDTQYF. In nucleotides, the CDR3 is TGTGCCAGCAGTCCGACCGGGAAACGCACAGATACGCAGTATTTT.

The V call is TRBV7-2, the J call TRBJ2-7; D not resolved. Germline CDR1 is SGHTA and CDR2 is FQGNSA. The CDR3 spans 14 residues. Between the trimmed V and J ends, which lost 0 bases and 6 bases, there was a span of 12 bases. CDR3 in amino acids: CASSLAAWTGEQYF. DNA of the CDR3: TGTGCCAGCAGCTTAGCGGCCTGGACGGGCGAGCAGTACTTC.

The chain links TRBV9 to TRBJ2-1, with 9 positions matching TRBD2. J gave up 9 bases and V 0 bases, and 4 bases lay outside the gene matches. Germline values: CDR1 SGDLS, CDR2 YYNGEE. The CDR3 runs 14 residues. DNA for the CDR3: TGTGCCAGCAGCGTAGACGCGACTAGCGGTGAGCAGTTCTTC. Protein: CASSVDATSGEQFF.

V and J are TRBV2 and TRBJ1-3, with TRBD1 as a possible D gene (5 bases). This CDR3 spans 15 amino acids. Trimming removed 6 bases at V and 2 bases at J, with 14 bases between. Germline V gives CDR1 SNHLY, CDR2 FYNNEI. This CDR3 reads CASRVSQGAGNTIYF. The CDR3 region has the DNA TGTGCCAGCAGGGTCAGCCAGGGAGCTGGAAACACCATATATTTT. The full variable domain, completed using reference TRBV2 and TRBJ1-3, is EPEVTQTPSHQVTQMGQEVILRCVPISNHLYFYWYRQILGQKVEFLVSFYNNEISEKSEIFDDQFSVERPDGSNFTLKIRSTKLEDSAMYFCASRVSQGAGNTIYFGEGSWLTVV.

This chain's CDR3 is CASSLAGTHRSTDTQYF. As DNA, the CDR3 is TGTGCCAGCAGCTTAGCGGGGACTCACCGTAGCACAGATACGCAGTATTTT. The rearrangement uses TRBV7-9 and TRBJ2-3, with D possibly being TRBD2 (6 bases). The germline CDR1 and CDR2 sequences are SEHNR and FQNEAQ (reference sequence). The CDR3 sequence is 17 residues long. Trimming pared 0 bases from V and 0 bases from J, leaving 13 bases between.

The chain employs TRBV5-1 and TRBJ1-2, with a tentative D call TRBD1 (5 bases). Trimming took off 0 bases at V and 4 bases at J, with 10 bases between the two ends. CDR1 and CDR2 from the germline V gene are SGHRS and YFSETQ. The CDR3 consists of 14 residues. The DNA for the CDR3 is TGCGCCAGCAGCTTGGGGGGAGACAGCTATGGCTACACCTTC. This encodes CASSLGGDSYGYTF.